Sequencing of this T cell receptor (beta chain) was carried out in a study of blood T cells in healthy people across ages. This clonotype was observed a few times. Its antigen remains unknown. CDR1 SGHTA and CDR2 FQGNSA come from the germline V gene. Losses at the gene ends were 3 bases for V and 1 base for J; bases not matched to a gene: 7. CDR3 length: 16 residues. Every participating donor contributed about 10 milliliters of peripheral blood through a draw. Points from the study as a whole: A roughly linear fall in TCR beta diversity per million T cells was seen with increasing age. Comparison with aged donors showed that long-lived donors had more naive CD4+ cells and higher diversity.

The authors ran a second PCR of 7 to 11 cycles using a sample-barcoded 5' primer and a J-beta primer mix. From the 5' RACE reads, TCRdb called clonotypes with MiXCR, one entry per CDR3 protein. The table records fewer than 1.5 million distinct CDR3 sequences, roughly 45% of them present only once. The source material was blood. The TCR was taken from a woman aged 18-30 years in good health. This chain links TRBV7-2 with TRBJ2-3; 7 nucleotides match TRBD2. The CDR3, as DNA: TGTGCCAGCAGCTTTCTTGGCGGGGGACGCACAGATACGCAGTATTTT. Translation: CASSFLGGGRTDTQYF.